What follows is one T cell receptor beta chain and its context. The target of this receptor is not known. The junction and the germline gene differ at one end; a read error may be behind it. This entry is derived from a study of T cells in Graves' hyperthyroidism and ophthalmopathy (dated by TCRdb to 2018 to 2020). Background for the entire study: Peripheral blood samples were taken at the time of initial diagnosis, prior to any treatment. Prospective prediction of ophthalmopathy was tested in an independent validation cohort of approximately 19 hyperthyroidism patients and 17 patients who later progressed to ophthalmopathy. After blood sampling, hyperthyroidism patients were treated with methimazole at a starting dose of 30 mg daily, and ophthalmopathy patients were treated with high-dose intravenous methylprednisolone. Thyroid tissue and blood T-cell repertoires from roughly six Graves' hyperthyroidism patients were also compared in the study. The approximately 90 discovery patients were divided at random into training and test sets in a 7:3 ratio. The paper reports TCR Vbeta CDR3 sequencing of more than 120 peripheral blood samples: under 45 ophthalmopathy, about 75 hyperthyroidism and around 17 progressor patients. To identify TCR V-J signatures that set the groups apart, the researchers used a discovery cohort of 100 or so patients, made up of 43 with Graves' ophthalmopathy and 57 with stable Graves' hyperthyroidism. General conclusions and limits of the study: Sample size was not statistically predetermined, and blinding of investigators to group allocation was not performed. Ophthalmopathy was separated from stable hyperthyroidism by a 13 V-J signature model, with just over 85% sensitivity and about 81% specificity obtained in cross-validation and 80%/75% obtained in testing. Most expanded thyroid clonotypes (frequency above 0.001) were also found in blood, which suggests that blood repertoires may mirror thyroid immune responses. In validation, the model predicted progression to ophthalmopathy with approximately 70% sensitivity and less than 80% specificity, a median of approximately 6.7 months before onset.

Graves' hyperthyroidism was defined as stable when no progression to ophthalmopathy occurred over 18 months of follow-up. The hyperthyroidism patients were between 18 and 65 years old and newly diagnosed, with a disease duration of less than 2 months. Patients with uncontrolled infections, other autoimmune diseases, pregnancy or lactation were excluded. Clinical symptoms, serum thyroxine and TRAb, thyroid ultrasound, and orbital computed tomography formed the basis for the diagnoses. Ficoll-Paque density gradient centrifugation was used to isolate PBMCs from approximately 11 ml of fresh peripheral blood. Trizol reagent was used to extract total RNA, and RNA quality was then checked on an Agilent 2100 Bioanalyzer. TCR beta CDR3 regions were amplified from RNA transcripts. The first round of RT-PCR for the TCR CDR3 was performed with the HTBI primer set and the Qiagen OneStep RT-PCR kit. Libraries were constructed in a second round of multiplex PCR, after which size selection and purification were performed. The libraries were sequenced on an Illumina HiSeq2000 using paired-end 100 bp reads. Per the original workflow: Raw data were processed with SOAPnuke, discarding reads with adapters, uncalled bases, mean Phred below 15, or no exact constant-primer or identifier match. COPE v1.2.5 was used to merge high-quality paired reads, and clonotypes were defined as unique nucleotide sequences. Clonotypes were aligned to IMGT TRBV, TRBD and TRBJ reference segments using MiTCR v1.1. The analysis included only V-J combinations with a frequency above 0.0001, which together covered 98% to 99.2% of the repertoires. A TCS score was defined as the ratio between F50 (clonal expansion) and ExV (chaos), using BLOSUM62-based TCRdist between CDR3 peptides within each V-J. Welch's t-statistics and random forest reduced roughly 540 V-J features to some 14, which were used in a naive Bayes classifier (R e1071). The Morisita-Horn index was used to measure how similar the thyroid and blood repertoires were. TCRdb's own reprocessing of the public reads used fastp at Q25 and MiXCR and kept productive beta chains. CDR3 protein duplicates are merged, each entry listing the most common genes and DNA. TCRdb, not the original authors, processed these V and J calls. The sample table holds about 840,000 distinct CDR3 sequences, of which 38% were seen once. The ten biggest clones cover 8.9% of the sample.

CDR1 ENHRY and CDR2 SYGVKD were looked up in the germline V gene. The CDR3 numbers 14 residues from cysteine through phenylalanine. Solely the CDR3 DNA is kept, with 42 bases framed from the first base. The sample comprised blood. This sequence was found in a man between 18 and 29 years old with Graves' hyperthyroidism. The V and J genes are TRBV10-3 and TRBJ1-5; the D gene is perhaps TRBD1, on 6 matching bases. In nucleotides, the sequence is TGTGCCAGCAGTTCATCAGGGGCGCGTCAGCCCCAGCATTTT. Its amino acids are CASSSSGARQPQHF.